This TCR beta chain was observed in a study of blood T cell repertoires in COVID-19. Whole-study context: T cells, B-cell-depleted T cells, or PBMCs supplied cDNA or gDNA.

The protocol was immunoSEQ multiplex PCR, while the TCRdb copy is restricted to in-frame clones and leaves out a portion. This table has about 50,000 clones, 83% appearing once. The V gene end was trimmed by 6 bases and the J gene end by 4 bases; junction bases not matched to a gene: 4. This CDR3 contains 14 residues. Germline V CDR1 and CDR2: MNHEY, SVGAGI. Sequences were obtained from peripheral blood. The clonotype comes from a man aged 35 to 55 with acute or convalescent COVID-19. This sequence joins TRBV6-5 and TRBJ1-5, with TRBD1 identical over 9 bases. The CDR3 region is CASSQTGGNQPQHF. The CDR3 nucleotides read TGTGCCAGCAGCCAGACAGGGGGGAATCAGCCCCAGCATTTT.